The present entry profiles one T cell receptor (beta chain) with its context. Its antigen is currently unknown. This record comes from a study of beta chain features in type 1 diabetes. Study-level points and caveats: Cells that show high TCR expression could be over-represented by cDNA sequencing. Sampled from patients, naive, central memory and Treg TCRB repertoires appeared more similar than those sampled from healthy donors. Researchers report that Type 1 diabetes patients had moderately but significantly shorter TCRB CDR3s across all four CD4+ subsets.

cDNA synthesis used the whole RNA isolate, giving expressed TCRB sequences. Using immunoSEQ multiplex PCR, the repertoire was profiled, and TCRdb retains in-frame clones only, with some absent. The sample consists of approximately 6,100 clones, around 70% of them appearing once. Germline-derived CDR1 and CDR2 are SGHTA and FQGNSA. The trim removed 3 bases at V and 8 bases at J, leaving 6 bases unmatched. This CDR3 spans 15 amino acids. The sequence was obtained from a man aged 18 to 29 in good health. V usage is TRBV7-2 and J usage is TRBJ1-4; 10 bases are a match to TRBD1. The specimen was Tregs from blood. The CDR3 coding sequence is TGTGCCAGCAGCTTCCGGACAGGGGGTCGCGAAAAACTGTTTTTT. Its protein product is CASSFRTGGREKLFF.